This TCR beta chain was observed in a study of blood T cells in healthy people across ages. Points on this clonotype: The antigen is not known.

Using a J-beta primer mix together with a sample-barcoded 5' primer, a second PCR was run for about 6 to 12 cycles. One entry per CDR3 protein, called by TCRdb with MiXCR from the 5' RACE reads. The table shows hundreds of thousands of distinct CDR3 sequences, with about 30% occurring only once. The CDR3 totals 13 residues. Germline V CDR1 and CDR2: SQVTM, ANQGSEA. Trimming took off 6 bases at V and 5 bases at J, with 16 bases between the two ends. Study observations and caveats: Per million T cells, the diversity of TCR beta decreased roughly linearly as age advanced.

RNA extraction gave at least 5.5 micrograms of total RNA per sample. V usage is TRBV29-1 and J usage is TRBJ2-5, with D tentatively TRBD2 (6 bases). Source material: blood. This receptor was identified in a woman aged 80 or over in good health. CDR3 loop: CSVGPGGVETQYF. The CDR3 nucleotides read TGCAGCGTCGGCCCCGGAGGGGTTGAGACCCAGTACTTC.